This T cell receptor (beta chain) was sequenced during a study of regulatory T cells in long-lasting Graves disease. The sample holds many counts of this clonotype. The CDR3 is made up of 16 amino acids. In germline, CDR1 is MNHEY, CDR2 SMNVEV (reference sequence). V was cut by 5 bases and J by 0 bases, with 14 bases left in between. Time point meaning: newly diagnosed GD, antithyroid drugs for less than 3 months. With RNA extracted from PBMCs as input, the TCR library was made. According to the study, TCR beta libraries were built with iRepertoire HTBI primers and CDR3-region Arm-PCR. TCRdb redid the calling of the multiplex PCR reads with MiXCR, one entry per CDR3 protein. The sample has some 600,000 distinct CDR3 sequences; about 16% are singletons. The sample was also linked to a second study, of T cells in Graves' hyperthyroidism and ophthalmopathy.

The TCR comes from a young man with Graves disease. The sequenced sample was peripheral blood mononuclear cells (PBMCs), obtained at new diagnosis, from a patient treated with antithyroid drugs. The chain uses TRBV27 and TRBJ2-1, with D possibly TRBD2 on 7 matching bases. The CDR3 spells CASSREGQSSYNEQFF. As DNA, the CDR3 is TGTGCCAGCAGTAGGGAGGGACAATCCTCCTACAATGAGCAGTTCTTC.